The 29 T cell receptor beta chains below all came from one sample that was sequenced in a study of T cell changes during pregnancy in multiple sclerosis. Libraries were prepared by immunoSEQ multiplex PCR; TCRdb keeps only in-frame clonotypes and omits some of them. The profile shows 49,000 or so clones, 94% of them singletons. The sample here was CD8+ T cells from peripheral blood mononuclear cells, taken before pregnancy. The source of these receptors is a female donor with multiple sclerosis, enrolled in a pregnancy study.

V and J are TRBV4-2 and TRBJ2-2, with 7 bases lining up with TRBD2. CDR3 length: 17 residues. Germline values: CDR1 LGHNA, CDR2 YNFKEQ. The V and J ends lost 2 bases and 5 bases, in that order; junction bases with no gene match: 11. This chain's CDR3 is CASSQPTEEGGTGELFF. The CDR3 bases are TGTGCCAGCAGCCAACCCACTGAAGAGGGAGGGACCGGGGAGCTGTTTTTT.

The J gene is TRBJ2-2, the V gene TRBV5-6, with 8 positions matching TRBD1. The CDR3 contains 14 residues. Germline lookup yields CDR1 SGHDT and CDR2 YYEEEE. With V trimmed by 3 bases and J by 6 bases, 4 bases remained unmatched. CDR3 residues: CASSYGQGPGELFF. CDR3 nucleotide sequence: TGTGCCAGCAGCTATGGACAGGGTCCCGGGGAGCTGTTTTTT. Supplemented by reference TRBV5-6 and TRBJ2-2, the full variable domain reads DAGVTQSPTHLIKTRGQQVTLRCSPKSGHDTVSWYQQALGQGPQFIFQYYEEEERQRGNFPDRFSGHQFPNYSSELNVNALLLGDSALYLCASSYGQGPGELFFGEGSRLTVL.

CDR3 nucleotides: TGTGCCAGCAGTTTGGACAGGGGAGGAGGCTACACCTTC. Amino acids: CASSLDRGGGYTF. The rearrangement joins TRBV27 to TRBJ1-2, with 9 bases matching TRBD1. This CDR3 comprises 13 residues. Unmatched junction bases numbered 4, after V lost 3 bases and J lost 8 bases. Germline CDR1 is MNHEY and CDR2 is SMNVEV (reference sequence).

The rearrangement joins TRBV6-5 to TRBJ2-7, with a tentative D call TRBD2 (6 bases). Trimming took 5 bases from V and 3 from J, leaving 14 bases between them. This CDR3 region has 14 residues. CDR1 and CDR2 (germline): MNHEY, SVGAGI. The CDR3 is CASSPGLESYEQYF. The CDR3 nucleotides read TGTGCCAGCAGTCCGGGACTGGAGAGCTACGAGCAGTACTTC.

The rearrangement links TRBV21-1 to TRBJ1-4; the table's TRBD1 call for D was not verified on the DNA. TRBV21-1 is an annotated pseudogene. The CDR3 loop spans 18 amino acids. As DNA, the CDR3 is TGTGCCAGCAGCAAGGACCGTCAGGGTATAAATACTAATGAAAAACTGTTTTTT. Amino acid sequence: CASSKDRQGINTNEKLFF.

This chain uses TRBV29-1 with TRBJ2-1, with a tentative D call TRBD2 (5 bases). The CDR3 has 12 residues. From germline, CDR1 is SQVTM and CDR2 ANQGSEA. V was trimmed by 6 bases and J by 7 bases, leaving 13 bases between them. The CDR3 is CSVEGTANEQFF. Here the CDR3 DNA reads TGCAGCGTCGAGGGTACGGCAAATGAGCAGTTCTTC.

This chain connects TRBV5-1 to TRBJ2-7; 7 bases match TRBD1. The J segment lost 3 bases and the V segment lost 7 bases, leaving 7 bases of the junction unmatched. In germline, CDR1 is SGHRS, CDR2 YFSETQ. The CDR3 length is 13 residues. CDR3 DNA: TGCGCCAGCCGAGCAGGGGGAGTCTACGAGCAGTACTTC. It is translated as CASRAGGVYEQYF.

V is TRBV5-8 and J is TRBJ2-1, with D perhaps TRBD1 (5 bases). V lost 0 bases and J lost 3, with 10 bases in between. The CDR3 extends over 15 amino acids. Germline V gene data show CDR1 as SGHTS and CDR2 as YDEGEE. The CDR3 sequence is CASSLDVGLYNEQFF. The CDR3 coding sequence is TGTGCCAGCAGCTTGGACGTGGGGCTCTACAATGAGCAGTTCTTC. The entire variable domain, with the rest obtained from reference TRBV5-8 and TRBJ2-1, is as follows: EAGVTQSPTHLIKTRGQQATLRCSPISGHTSVYWYQQALGLGLQFLLWYDEGEERNRGNFPPRFSGRQFPNYSSELNVNALELEDSALYLCASSLDVGLYNEQFFGPGTRLTVL.

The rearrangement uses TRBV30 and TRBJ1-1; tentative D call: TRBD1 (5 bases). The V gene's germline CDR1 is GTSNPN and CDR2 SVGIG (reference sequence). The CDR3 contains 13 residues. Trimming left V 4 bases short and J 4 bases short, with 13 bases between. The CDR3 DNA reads TGTGCCTGGACCCTAGGGGTGAGCACTGAAGCTTTCTTT. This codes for CAWTLGVSTEAFF.

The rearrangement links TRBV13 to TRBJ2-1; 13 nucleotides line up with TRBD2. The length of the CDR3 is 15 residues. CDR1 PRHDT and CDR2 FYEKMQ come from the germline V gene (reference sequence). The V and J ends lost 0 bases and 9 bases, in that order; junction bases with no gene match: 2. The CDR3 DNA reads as TGTGCCAGCAGCTTAGGGACTAGCGGGAGGATTGAGCAGTTCTTC. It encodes CASSLGTSGRIEQFF.

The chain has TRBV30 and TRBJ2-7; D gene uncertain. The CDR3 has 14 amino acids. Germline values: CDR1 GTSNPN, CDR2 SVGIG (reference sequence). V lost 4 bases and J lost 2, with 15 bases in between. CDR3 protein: CAWTPPQSPYEQYF. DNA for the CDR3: TGTGCCTGGACCCCCCCCCAGTCCCCCTACGAGCAGTACTTC.

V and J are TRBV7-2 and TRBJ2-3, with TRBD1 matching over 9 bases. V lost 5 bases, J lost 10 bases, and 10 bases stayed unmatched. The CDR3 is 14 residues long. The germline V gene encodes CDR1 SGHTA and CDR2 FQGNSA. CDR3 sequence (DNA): TGTGCCAGCAGCGGGGGCTGGACAGGGGTCCCGCAGTATTTT. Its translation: CASSGGWTGVPQYF.

For the CDR3, the DNA is TGTGCCAGCAGCGCCCAGGTATCGGGGAATACTGAAGCTTTCTTT. This translates into CASSAQVSGNTEAFF. V and J are TRBV9 and TRBJ1-1; D gene ambiguous. The CDR3 consists of 15 residues. The germline V and J ends were trimmed by 3 bases and 5 bases, with 17 bases remaining between them. From germline, CDR1 is SGDLS and CDR2 YYNGEE.

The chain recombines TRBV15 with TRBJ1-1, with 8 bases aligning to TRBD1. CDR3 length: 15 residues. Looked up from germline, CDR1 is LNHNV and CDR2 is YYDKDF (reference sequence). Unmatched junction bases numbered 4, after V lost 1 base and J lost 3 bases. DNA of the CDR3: TGTGCCACCAGCAGAGGACAGGGGAGGGACACTGAAGCTTTCTTT. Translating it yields CATSRGQGRDTEAFF.

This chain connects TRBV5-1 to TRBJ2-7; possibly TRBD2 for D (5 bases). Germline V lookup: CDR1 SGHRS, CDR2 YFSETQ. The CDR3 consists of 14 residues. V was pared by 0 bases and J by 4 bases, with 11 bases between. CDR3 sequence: CASSLGTEVYEQYF. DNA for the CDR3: TGCGCCAGCAGCTTGGGGACGGAGGTATACGAGCAGTACTTC.

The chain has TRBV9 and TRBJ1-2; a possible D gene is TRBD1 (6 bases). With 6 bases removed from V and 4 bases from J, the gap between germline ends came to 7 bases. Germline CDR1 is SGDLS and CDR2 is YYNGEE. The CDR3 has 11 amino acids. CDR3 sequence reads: CASKGVYGYTF. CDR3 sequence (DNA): TGTGCCAGCAAGGGGGTCTATGGCTACACCTTC.

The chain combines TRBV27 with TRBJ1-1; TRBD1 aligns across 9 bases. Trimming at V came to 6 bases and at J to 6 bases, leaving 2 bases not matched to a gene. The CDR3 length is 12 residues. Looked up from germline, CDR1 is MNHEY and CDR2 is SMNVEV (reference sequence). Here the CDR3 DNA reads TGTGCCAGCAGACAGGGGGCCGCTGAAGCTTTCTTT. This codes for CASRQGAAEAFF.

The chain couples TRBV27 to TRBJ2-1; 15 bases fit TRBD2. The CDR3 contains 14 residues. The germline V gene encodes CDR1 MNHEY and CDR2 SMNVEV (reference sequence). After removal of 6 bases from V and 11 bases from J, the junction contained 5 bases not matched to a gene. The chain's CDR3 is CASRGLAGGPKQFF. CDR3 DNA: TGTGCCAGCAGAGGACTAGCGGGAGGGCCAAAGCAGTTCTTC.

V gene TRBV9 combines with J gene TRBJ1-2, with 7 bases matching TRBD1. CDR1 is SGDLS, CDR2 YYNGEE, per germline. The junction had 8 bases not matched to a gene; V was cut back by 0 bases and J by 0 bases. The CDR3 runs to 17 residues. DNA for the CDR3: TGTGCCAGCAGCGTAGCTAGGGACAGTCCCACTAACTATGGCTACACCTTC. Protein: CASSVARDSPTNYGYTF.

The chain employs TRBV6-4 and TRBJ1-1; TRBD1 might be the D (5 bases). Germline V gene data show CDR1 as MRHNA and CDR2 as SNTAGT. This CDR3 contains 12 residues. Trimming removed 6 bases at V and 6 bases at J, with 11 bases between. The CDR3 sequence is CASSDGGAEAFF. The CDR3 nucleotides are TGTGCCAGCAGCGACGGAGGGGCTGAAGCTTTCTTT.

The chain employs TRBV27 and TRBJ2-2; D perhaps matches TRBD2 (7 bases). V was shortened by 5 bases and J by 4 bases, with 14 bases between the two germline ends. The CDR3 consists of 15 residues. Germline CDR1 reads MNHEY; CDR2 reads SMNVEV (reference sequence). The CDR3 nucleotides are TGTGCCAGCAGTCGGTCGGGGGGCGCCACCGGGGAGCTGTTTTTT. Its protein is CASSRSGGATGELFF.

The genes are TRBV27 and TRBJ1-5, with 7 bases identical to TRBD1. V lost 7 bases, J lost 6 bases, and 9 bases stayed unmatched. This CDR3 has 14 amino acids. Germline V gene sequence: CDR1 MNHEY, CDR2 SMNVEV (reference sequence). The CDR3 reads CASNRGGAGQPQHF. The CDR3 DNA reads TGTGCCAGCAACCGAGGGGGCGCAGGTCAGCCCCAGCATTTT.

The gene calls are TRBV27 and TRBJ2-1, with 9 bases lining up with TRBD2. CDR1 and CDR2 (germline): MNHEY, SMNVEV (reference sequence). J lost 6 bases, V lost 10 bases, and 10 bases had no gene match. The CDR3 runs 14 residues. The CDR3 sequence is CATSGSGSTNEQFF. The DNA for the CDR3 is TGTGCCACCTCGGGTAGCGGGAGTACCAATGAGCAGTTCTTC.

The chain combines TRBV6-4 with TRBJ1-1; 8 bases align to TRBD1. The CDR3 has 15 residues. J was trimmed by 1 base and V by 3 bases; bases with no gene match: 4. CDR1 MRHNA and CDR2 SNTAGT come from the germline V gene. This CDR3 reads CASSETTGANTEAFF. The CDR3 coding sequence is TGTGCCAGCAGTGAGACGACAGGGGCGAACACTGAAGCTTTCTTT.

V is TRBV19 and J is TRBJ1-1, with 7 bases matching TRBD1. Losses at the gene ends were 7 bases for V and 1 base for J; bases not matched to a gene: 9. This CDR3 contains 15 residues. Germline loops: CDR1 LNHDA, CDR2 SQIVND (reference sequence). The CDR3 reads CASTPGQAANTEAFF. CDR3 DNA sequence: TGTGCCAGTACCCCCGGACAGGCTGCGAACACTGAAGCTTTCTTT.

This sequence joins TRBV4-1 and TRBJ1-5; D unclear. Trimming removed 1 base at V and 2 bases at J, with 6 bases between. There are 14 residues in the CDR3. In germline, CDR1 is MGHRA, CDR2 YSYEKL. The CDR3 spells CASSQVQGNQPQHF. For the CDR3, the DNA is TGCGCCAGCAGCCAAGTTCAGGGCAATCAGCCCCAGCATTTT.

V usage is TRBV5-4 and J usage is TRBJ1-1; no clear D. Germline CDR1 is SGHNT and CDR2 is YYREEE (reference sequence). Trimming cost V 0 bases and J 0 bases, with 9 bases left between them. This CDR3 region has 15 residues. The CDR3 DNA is TGTGCCAGCAGCTTGGTTGGGAGGATGAACACTGAAGCTTTCTTT. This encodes CASSLVGRMNTEAFF.

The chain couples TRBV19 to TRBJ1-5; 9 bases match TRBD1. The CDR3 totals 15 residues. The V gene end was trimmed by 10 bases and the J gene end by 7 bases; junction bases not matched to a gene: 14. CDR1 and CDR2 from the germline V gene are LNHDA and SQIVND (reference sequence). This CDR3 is CATPTVDRGGQPQHF. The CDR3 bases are TGTGCCACCCCGACTGTGGACAGGGGAGGCCAGCCCCAGCATTTT.

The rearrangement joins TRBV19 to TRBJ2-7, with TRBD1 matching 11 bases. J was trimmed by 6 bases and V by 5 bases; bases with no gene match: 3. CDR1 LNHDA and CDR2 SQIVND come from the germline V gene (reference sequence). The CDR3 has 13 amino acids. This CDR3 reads CASSWGTGGEQYF. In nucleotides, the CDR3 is TGTGCCAGTAGTTGGGGGACAGGGGGCGAGCAGTACTTC.